Below are 6 T cell receptor beta chains sequenced from a single sample in a study of T cells in Graves' hyperthyroidism and ophthalmopathy. It was RNA transcripts that yielded the amplified TCR beta CDR3 regions. The TCR CDR3 was amplified in a first-round RT-PCR using the HTBI primer set. TCRdb called the multiplex PCR reads again in MiXCR, with one record for every CDR3 protein. The profile shows around 340,000 distinct CDR3 sequences, about 15% of them singletons. The sample comprised blood. These receptors originate from a man aged 25-45 years with Graves' hyperthyroidism.

The gene calls are TRBV27 and TRBJ1-2; D uncertain. CDR1 is MNHEY and CDR2 is SMNVEV in the germline V gene (reference sequence). The CDR3 contains 18 residues. Deletions cut 2 bases from V and 3 bases from J, with 22 bases between. The CDR3: CASSLTRPGGPFHYGYTF. In DNA form, the CDR3 reads TGTGCCAGCAGTTTAACTCGCCCGGGAGGACCCTTCCACTATGGCTACACCTTC.

This clonotype appeared many times. This chain uses TRBV29-1 with TRBJ1-5; 7 bases are a match to TRBD1. The CDR3 runs 11 residues. Germline CDR1 SQVTM, CDR2 ANQGSEA. CDR3 nucleotide sequence: TGCGCAGGGGGAGAGAATCAGCCCCAGCATTTT. It encodes CAGGENQPQHF. The full variable domain, with the rest looked up from reference TRBV29-1 and TRBJ1-5, is SAVISQKPSRDICQRGTSLTIQCQVDSQVTMMFWYRQQPGQSLTLIATANQGSEATYESGFVIDKFPISRPNLTFSTLTVSNMSPEDSSIYLCAGGENQPQHFGDGTRLSIL.

This clonotype has a handful of counts. The rearrangement uses TRBV29-1 and TRBJ2-3; D unclear. V was trimmed by 5 bases and J by 0 bases, leaving 9 bases between them. The CDR3 is 13 residues long. Germline lookup yields CDR1 SQVTM and CDR2 ANQGSEA. Written as DNA, the CDR3 is TGCAGCGTTTGGCAGGCTAGCACAGATACGCAGTATTTT. This gives the protein CSVWQASTDTQYF.

This clonotype has a count of ten or more. This sequence joins TRBV7-9 and TRBJ1-2; no clear D. Germline lookup yields CDR1 SEHNR and CDR2 FQNEAQ (reference sequence). V lost 5 bases, J lost 2 bases, and 9 bases lay in between. The CDR3 spans 13 residues. CDR3 DNA sequence: TGTGCCAGCAGCCCATCTGCGAACTATGGCTACACCTTC. This sequence encodes CASSPSANYGYTF.

Turning to this clonotype: This may be a read error: a much more frequent sequence differs by one nucleotide. The V and J genes are TRBV6-1 and TRBJ2-1, with D possibly being TRBD1 (5 bases). The CDR3 sequence is 13 residues long. Germline-derived CDR1 and CDR2 are MNHNS and SASEGT. CDR3 nucleotides: TGTGCCACGTCAGGGTGGTCCTACAATGAGCAGCTCTTC. Protein: CATSGWSYNEQLF.

This clonotype was counted once. The chain links TRBV6-2 or TRBV6-3 to TRBJ2-7; D is unresolved. The CDR3 extends over 13 amino acids. Trimming took off 5 bases at V and 2 bases at J, with 10 bases between the two ends. From germline, CDR1 is MNHEY and CDR2 SVGEGT. The CDR3 sequence is CASSPPRPYEQYF. The CDR3 DNA reads as TGTGCCAGCAGTCCCCCGAGACCCTACGAGCAGTACTTC.